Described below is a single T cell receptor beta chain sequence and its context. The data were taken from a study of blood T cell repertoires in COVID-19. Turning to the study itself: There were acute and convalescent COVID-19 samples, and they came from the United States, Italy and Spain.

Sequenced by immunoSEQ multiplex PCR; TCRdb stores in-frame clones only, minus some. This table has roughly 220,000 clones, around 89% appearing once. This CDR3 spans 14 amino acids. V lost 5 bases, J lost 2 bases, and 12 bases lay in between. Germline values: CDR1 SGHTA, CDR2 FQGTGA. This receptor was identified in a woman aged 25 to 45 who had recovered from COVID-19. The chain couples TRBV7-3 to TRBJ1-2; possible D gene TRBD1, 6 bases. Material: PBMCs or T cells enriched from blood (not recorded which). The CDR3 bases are TGTGCCAGCAGCCCCGGGACACGAAACTATGGCTACACCTTC. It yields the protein CASSPGTRNYGYTF.